The next 20 T cell receptor beta chains were all read from a single sample in a study of vaccination effects on CD4 cells after COVID-19 (dated by TCRdb to 2022 to 2024). Antigen specificity for these receptors is unknown. Receptor amplification or capture employed the immunoSEQ multiplex PCR assay. TCRdb took this table from immuneACCESS and kept in-frame rearrangements with V and J called. Such tables lack part of the clones; where checked against another copy, unresolved V genes explain under half of the gap, and the rest is unexplained. The sample contains 70,000 or so clones, roughly 79% of them found a single time. 10% of the sample goes to the ten largest clones. In the ViraFEST assay, PBMC were stimulated with viral peptide pools, and TCR sequencing was then used to find antigen-specific CD4+ T cell clonotypes based on their expansion. After more than 9 days of culture, CD4+ T cells were isolated with the EasySep CD4+ T cell isolation kit. None of the healthy vaccine recipients had a prior SARS-CoV-2 infection, which was confirmed by nucleocapsid antibody tests that came back negative both before and after vaccination.

The sequencing used CD4+ T cells from PBMCs cultured with SARS-CoV-2 spike peptides, collected before COVID-19 vaccination. Explained via the paper, the cell subset or site label denotes: SARS-CoV-2 spike overlapping peptide pool stimulation. The receptor source for this set is a human donor who received a COVID-19 vaccine.

This chain connects TRBV4-3 to TRBJ1-6, with a possible D match to TRBD1 (5 bases). The CDR3 runs to 18 residues. CDR1 is LGHNA and CDR2 is YSLEER in the germline V gene. Trimming removed 0 bases at V and 6 bases at J, with 18 bases between. DNA for the CDR3: TGCGCCAGCAGCCAAGAGACCCAGGGAGGAGGGGTTAATTCACCCCTCCACTTT. Translated: CASSQETQGGGVNSPLHF.

The rearrangement links TRBV3-1 (or the pseudogene TRBV3-2) to TRBJ1-1, with D uncertain. Trimming stripped 4 bases from V and 3 bases from J, with 12 bases between. Germline loops: CDR1 LGHDT, CDR2 YNNKEL (reference sequence). CDR3 length equals 14 residues. CDR3 in amino acids: CASSPPRSHTEAFF. The DNA of the CDR3 is TGTGCCAGCAGCCCCCCACGATCTCACACTGAAGCTTTCTTT.

The chain employs TRBV5-1 and TRBJ2-4; 8 bases agree with TRBD1. Germline CDR1 SGHRS, CDR2 YFSETQ. Unmatched junction bases numbered 8, after V lost 0 bases and J lost 15 bases. The CDR3 is 13 amino acids. DNA of the CDR3: TGCGCCAGCAGCTTGGATCCGACAGGGGAAACGTACTTC. Protein product: CASSLDPTGETYF.

This rearrangement joins TRBV3-1 (or the pseudogene TRBV3-2) to TRBJ2-3; D remains ambiguous. Germline CDR1 reads LGHDT; CDR2 reads YNNKEL (reference sequence). V dropped 4 bases and J dropped 4 bases, with 9 bases sitting between them. This CDR3 has 13 amino acids. The CDR3 DNA is TGTGCCAGCAGCCGGCCTACGGCAGATACGCAGTATTTT. This gives the protein CASSRPTADTQYF.

The chain joins TRBV5-1 to TRBJ2-5; D is ambiguous. CDR3 length: 14 amino acids. Germline values: CDR1 SGHRS, CDR2 YFSETQ. Trimming pared 2 bases from V and 1 base from J, leaving 9 bases between. The CDR3: CASSFQNIQETQYF. The CDR3 bases are TGCGCCAGCAGCTTCCAGAATATCCAAGAGACCCAGTACTTC.

This clone occurred once. The chain links TRBV3-1 (or the pseudogene TRBV3-2) to TRBJ1-6; D possibly corresponds to TRBD1 (5 bases). V was cut by 4 bases and J by 14 bases, with 21 bases left in between. This CDR3 is built from 15 residues. Germline CDR1 is LGHDT and CDR2 is YNNKEL (reference sequence). In nucleotides, the CDR3 is TGTGCCAGCAGCCCTTTGGGGACGGCGGATCGGGCCCTCCACTTT. Its translation is CASSPLGTADRALHF.

The chain uses TRBV5-1 and TRBJ1-6, with D possibly matching TRBD1 (5 bases). The CDR3 extends over 16 amino acids. Trimming shortened V by 2 bases and J by 7 bases, and 16 bases separated the two germline ends. CDR1 and CDR2 (germline): SGHRS, YFSETQ. The CDR3 protein is CASSFTGTDLNSPLHF. As DNA, the CDR3 is TGCGCCAGCAGCTTCACCGGGACGGACCTCAATTCACCCCTCCACTTT.

The chain couples TRBV12-5 to TRBJ1-3; no clear D gene. Trimming removed 1 base from V and 3 bases from J, with 10 bases in between. This CDR3 contains 15 residues. The germline V gene encodes CDR1 LGHNT and CDR2 FRNRAP. The CDR3 spells CASGLGVVSGNTIYF. The CDR3 DNA is TGTGCTAGTGGTTTGGGGGTGGTTAGTGGAAACACCATATATTTT. Supplemented by reference TRBV12-5 and TRBJ1-3, the full variable domain reads DARVTQTPRHKVTEMGQEVTMRCQPILGHNTVFWYRQTMMQGLELLAYFRNRAPLDDSGMPKDRFSAEMPDATLATLKIQPSEPRDSAVYFCASGLGVVSGNTIYFGEGSWLTVV.

This CDR3 reads CASSQPTSGGPIRNEQFF. Here the CDR3 DNA reads TGCGCCAGCAGCCAGCCGACTAGCGGGGGGCCGATTCGGAATGAGCAGTTCTTC. The chain combines TRBV4-1 with TRBJ2-1, with 13 nucleotides matching TRBD2. The V segment lost 3 bases and the J segment 7 bases; nucleotides outside the gene matches: 12. CDR3 length: 18 residues. Germline loops: CDR1 MGHRA, CDR2 YSYEKL.

The rearrangement links TRBV9 to TRBJ2-5; D ambiguous. V shed 1 base and J shed 5 bases, with 15 bases lying between them. The CDR3 runs to 15 residues. Germline CDR1 and CDR2: SGDLS and YYNGEE. Here the CDR3 reads CASSVRPGSWETQYF. As DNA, the CDR3 is TGTGCCAGCAGCGTAAGGCCCGGGTCGTGGGAGACCCAGTACTTC.

This chain links TRBV6-5 with TRBJ2-1; D possibly uses TRBD1 or TRBD2 (5 bases each). Trimming shortened V by 2 bases and J by 9 bases, and 14 bases separated the two germline ends. This CDR3 region has 14 residues. Germline V gene lookup returns CDR1 MNHEY and CDR2 SVGAGI. The CDR3 region has the DNA TGTGCCAGCAGTTACCGGGGACCGACTGGTGAGCAGTTCTTC. Translating gives CASSYRGPTGEQFF.

The table lists this clone with a count of one. Here the CDR3 DNA reads TGTGCCAGCAGTTTAACGGCGGGGGGGGACAATGAGCAGTTCTTC. Protein product: CASSLTAGGDNEQFF. The chain has TRBV28 and TRBJ2-1; 9 nucleotides line up with TRBD2. The CDR3 totals 15 residues. Germline V gene data show CDR1 as MDHEN and CDR2 as SYDVKM. The ends lost 2 bases at V and 5 bases at J; junction bases unmatched: 4.

V and J are TRBV6-5 and TRBJ1-3; no clear D. CDR3 length: 13 residues. V dropped 7 bases and J dropped 4 bases, with 11 bases sitting between them. Germline V gives CDR1 MNHEY, CDR2 SVGAGI. The CDR3 reads CASTPEPGNTIYF. For the CDR3, the DNA is TGTGCCAGCACCCCGGAGCCCGGAAACACCATATATTTT.

The chain uses TRBV19 and TRBJ1-6; D perhaps matches TRBD1 (5 bases). CDR1 LNHDA and CDR2 SQIVND come from the germline V gene (reference sequence). The CDR3 has 14 residues. Trimming removed 8 bases at V and 0 bases at J, with 8 bases between. The CDR3 protein is CASGTVSYNSPLHF. The CDR3 DNA is TGTGCCAGTGGGACGGTCTCCTATAATTCACCCCTCCACTTT.

This clone was counted between two and nine times. The chain links TRBV2 to TRBJ1-3; D not certain. Germline V gives CDR1 SNHLY, CDR2 FYNNEI. This CDR3 is built from 18 residues. Trimming took off 4 bases at V and 0 bases at J, with 19 bases between the two ends. The CDR3 region has the DNA TGTGCCAGCAGTGTTTTCCCCCAGCAGAGCCCCTCTGGAAACACCATATATTTT. This translates into CASSVFPQQSPSGNTIYF.

The chain combines TRBV2 with TRBJ1-3, with 9 bases lining up with TRBD1. The CDR3 contains 16 residues. The germline V gene encodes CDR1 SNHLY and CDR2 FYNNEI. Trimming removed 2 bases from V and 4 bases from J; junction bases left unmatched: 6. This CDR3 reads CASSEIVGTGGNTIYF. Here the CDR3 DNA reads TGTGCCAGCAGTGAAATTGTAGGGACAGGGGGAAACACCATATATTTT.

The chain links TRBV9 to TRBJ2-2; D unclear. The germline V gene encodes CDR1 SGDLS and CDR2 YYNGEE. This CDR3 is 13 amino acids long. Trimming took 4 bases from V and 4 from J, leaving 8 bases between them. CDR3 loop: CASSKQSTGELFF. The CDR3 coding sequence is TGTGCCAGCAGCAAACAGAGCACCGGGGAGCTGTTTTTT. Full variable domain (missing parts from reference TRBV9 and TRBJ2-2): DSGVTQTPKHLITATGQRVTLRCSPRSGDLSVYWYQQSLDQGLQFLIQYYNGEERAKGNILERFSAQQFPDLHSELNLSSLELGDSALYFCASSKQSTGELFFGEGSRLTVL.

This sequence joins TRBV6-6 and TRBJ2-3, with D uncertain. Germline assignment: CDR1 MNHNY and CDR2 SVGAGI (reference sequence). This CDR3 is 13 amino acids long. V lost 6 bases, J lost 3 bases, and 10 bases lay in between. The CDR3 loop reads CASRVESTDTQYF. In DNA, the CDR3 is TGTGCCAGCAGAGTTGAATCGACAGATACGCAGTATTTT.

V gene TRBV20-1 combines with J gene TRBJ2-5; tentative D call: TRBD2 (6 bases). The germline V gene has CDR1 DFQATT and CDR2 SNEGSKA (reference sequence). This CDR3 is 16 amino acids long. With 3 bases removed from V and 2 bases from J, the gap between germline ends came to 19 bases. CDR3 protein: CSASSLGRGGQETQYF. Here the CDR3 DNA reads TGCAGTGCTAGTTCCCTGGGACGTGGAGGGCAAGAGACCCAGTACTTC.

The chain joins TRBV29-1 to TRBJ2-5, with TRBD2 matching over 12 bases. The CDR3 extends over 17 amino acids. With V trimmed by 4 bases and J by 2 bases, 11 bases remained unmatched. The germline CDR1 and CDR2 sequences are SQVTM and ANQGSEA. The CDR3 loop reads CSVGGTTSGGLQETQYF. In DNA form, the CDR3 reads TGCAGCGTTGGTGGGACGACTAGCGGGGGATTACAAGAGACCCAGTACTTC. The whole variable domain, remainder taken from reference TRBV29-1 and TRBJ2-5, is SAVISQKPSRDICQRGTSLTIQCQVDSQVTMMFWYRQQPGQSLTLIATANQGSEATYESGFVIDKFPISRPNLTFSTLTVSNMSPEDSSIYLCSVGGTTSGGLQETQYFGPGTRLLVL.